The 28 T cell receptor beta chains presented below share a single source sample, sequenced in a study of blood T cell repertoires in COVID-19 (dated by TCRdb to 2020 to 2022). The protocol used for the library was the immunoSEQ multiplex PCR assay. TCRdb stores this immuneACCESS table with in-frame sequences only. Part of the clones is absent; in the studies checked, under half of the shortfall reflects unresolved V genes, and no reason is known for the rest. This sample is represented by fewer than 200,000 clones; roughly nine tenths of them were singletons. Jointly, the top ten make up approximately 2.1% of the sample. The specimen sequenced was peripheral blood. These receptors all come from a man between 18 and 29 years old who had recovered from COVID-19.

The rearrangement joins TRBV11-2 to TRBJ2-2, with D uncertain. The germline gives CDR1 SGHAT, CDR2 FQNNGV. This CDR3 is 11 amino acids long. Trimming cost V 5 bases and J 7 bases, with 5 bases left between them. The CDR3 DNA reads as TGTGCCAGCAGCCCCCTCGGGGAGCTGTTTTTT. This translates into CASSPLGELFF. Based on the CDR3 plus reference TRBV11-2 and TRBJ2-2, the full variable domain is EAGVAQSPRYKIIEKRQSVAFWCNPISGHATLYWYQQILGQGPKLLIQFQNNGVVDDSQLPKDRFSAERLKGVDSTLKIQPAKLEDSAVYLCASSPLGELFFGEGSRLTVL.

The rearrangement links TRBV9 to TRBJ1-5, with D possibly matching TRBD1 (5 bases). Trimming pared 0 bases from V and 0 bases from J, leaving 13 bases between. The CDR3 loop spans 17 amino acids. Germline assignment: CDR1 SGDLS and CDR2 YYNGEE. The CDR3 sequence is CASSVAPTDDSNQPQHF. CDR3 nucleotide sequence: TGTGCCAGCAGCGTAGCTCCGACAGACGATAGCAATCAGCCCCAGCATTTT. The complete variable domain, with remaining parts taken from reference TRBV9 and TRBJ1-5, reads DSGVTQTPKHLITATGQRVTLRCSPRSGDLSVYWYQQSLDQGLQFLIQYYNGEERAKGNILERFSAQQFPDLHSELNLSSLELGDSALYFCASSVAPTDDSNQPQHFGDGTRLSIL.

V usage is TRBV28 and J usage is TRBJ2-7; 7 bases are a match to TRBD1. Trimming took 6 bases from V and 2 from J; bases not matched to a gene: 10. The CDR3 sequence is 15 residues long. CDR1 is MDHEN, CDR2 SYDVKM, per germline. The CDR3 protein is CASSLIRQGPYEQYF. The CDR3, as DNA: TGTGCCAGCAGCCTCATTAGACAGGGCCCCTACGAGCAGTACTTC.

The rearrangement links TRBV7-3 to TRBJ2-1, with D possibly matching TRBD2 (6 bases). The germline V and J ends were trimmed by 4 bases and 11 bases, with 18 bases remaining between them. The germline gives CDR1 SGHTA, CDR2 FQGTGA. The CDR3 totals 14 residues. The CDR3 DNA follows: TGTGCCAGCAGCTCGTCTAGCGACGGCGTTAAGCAGTTCTTC. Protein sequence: CASSSSSDGVKQFF. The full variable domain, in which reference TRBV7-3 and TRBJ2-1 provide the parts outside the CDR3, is GAGVSQTPSNKVTEKGKYVELRCDPISGHTALYWYRQSLGQGPEFLIYFQGTGAADDSGLPNDRFFAVRPEGSVSTLKIQRTERGDSAVYLCASSSSSDGVKQFFGPGTRLTVL.

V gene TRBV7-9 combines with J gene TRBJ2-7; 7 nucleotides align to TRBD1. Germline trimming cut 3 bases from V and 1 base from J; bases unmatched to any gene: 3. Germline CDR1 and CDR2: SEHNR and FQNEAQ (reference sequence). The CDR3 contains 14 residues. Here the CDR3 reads CASSLTGISYEQYF. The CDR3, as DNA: TGTGCCAGCAGCTTGACAGGGATTTCCTACGAGCAGTACTTC.

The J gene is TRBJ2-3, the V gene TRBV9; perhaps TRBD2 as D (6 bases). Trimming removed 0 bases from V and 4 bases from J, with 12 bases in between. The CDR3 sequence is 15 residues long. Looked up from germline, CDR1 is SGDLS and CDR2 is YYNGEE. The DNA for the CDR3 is TGTGCCAGCAGCGTAGCGGGCGGGATGGCAGATACGCAGTATTTT. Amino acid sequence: CASSVAGGMADTQYF.

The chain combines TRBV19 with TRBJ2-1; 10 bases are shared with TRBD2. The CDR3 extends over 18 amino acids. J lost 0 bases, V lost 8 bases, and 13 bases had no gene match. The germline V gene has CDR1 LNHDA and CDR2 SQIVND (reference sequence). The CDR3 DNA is TGTGCCAGTTCCAATTTAGCGGGAGGCCGAGGCTCCTACAATGAGCAGTTCTTC. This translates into CASSNLAGGRGSYNEQFF.

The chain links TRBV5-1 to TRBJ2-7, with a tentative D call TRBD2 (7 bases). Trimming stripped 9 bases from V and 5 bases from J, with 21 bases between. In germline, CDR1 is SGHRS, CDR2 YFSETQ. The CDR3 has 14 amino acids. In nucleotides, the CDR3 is TGCGCCACCCTTGGCGAACGGGGGGCGGACGAGCAGTACTTC. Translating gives CATLGERGADEQYF.

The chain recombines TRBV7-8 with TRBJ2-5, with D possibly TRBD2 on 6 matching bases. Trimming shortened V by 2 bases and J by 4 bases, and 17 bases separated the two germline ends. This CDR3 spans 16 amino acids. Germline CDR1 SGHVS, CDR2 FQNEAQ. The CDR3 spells CASSLIRTMIGETQYF. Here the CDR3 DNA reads TGTGCCAGCAGCTTAATTCGGACTATGATAGGAGAGACCCAGTACTTC. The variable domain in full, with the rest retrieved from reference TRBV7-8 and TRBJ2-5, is GAGVSQSPRYKVAKRGQDVALRCDPISGHVSLFWYQQALGQGPEFLTYFQNEAQLDKSGLPSDRFFAERPEGSVSTLKIQRTQQEDSAVYLCASSLIRTMIGETQYFGPGTRLLVL.

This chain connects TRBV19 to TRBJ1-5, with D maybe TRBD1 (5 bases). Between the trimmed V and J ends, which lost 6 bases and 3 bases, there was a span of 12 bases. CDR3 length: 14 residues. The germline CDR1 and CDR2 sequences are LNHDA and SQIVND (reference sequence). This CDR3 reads CASSKTAINQPQHF. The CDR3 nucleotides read TGTGCCAGTAGCAAGACAGCGATCAATCAGCCCCAGCATTTT.

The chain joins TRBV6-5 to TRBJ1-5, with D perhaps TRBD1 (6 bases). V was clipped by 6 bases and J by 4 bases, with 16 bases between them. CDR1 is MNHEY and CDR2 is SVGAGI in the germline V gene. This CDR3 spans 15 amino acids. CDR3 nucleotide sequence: TGTGCCAGCAGCACCACCAGGGGATTGAATCAGCCCCAGCATTTT. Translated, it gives CASSTTRGLNQPQHF.

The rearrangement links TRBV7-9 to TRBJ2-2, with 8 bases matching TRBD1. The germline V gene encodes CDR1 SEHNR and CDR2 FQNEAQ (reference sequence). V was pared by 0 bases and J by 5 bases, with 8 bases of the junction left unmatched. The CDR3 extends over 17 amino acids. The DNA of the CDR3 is TGTGCCAGCAGCTTAGCGCCTTTGGGACAGGAGACCGGGGAGCTGTTTTTT. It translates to CASSLAPLGQETGELFF.

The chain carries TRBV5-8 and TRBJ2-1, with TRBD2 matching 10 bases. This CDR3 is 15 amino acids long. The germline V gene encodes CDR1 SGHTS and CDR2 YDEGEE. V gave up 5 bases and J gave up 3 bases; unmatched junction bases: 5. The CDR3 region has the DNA TGTGCCAGCAGGGAACGGACTAGCGGCTACAATGAGCAGTTCTTC. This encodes CASRERTSGYNEQFF.

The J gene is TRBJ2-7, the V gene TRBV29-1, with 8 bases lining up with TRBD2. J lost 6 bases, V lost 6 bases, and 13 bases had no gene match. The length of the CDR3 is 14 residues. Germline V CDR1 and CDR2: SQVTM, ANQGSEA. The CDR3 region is CSVGSGLGHLEQYF. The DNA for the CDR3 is TGCAGCGTAGGGTCGGGACTAGGTCATCTCGAGCAGTACTTC.

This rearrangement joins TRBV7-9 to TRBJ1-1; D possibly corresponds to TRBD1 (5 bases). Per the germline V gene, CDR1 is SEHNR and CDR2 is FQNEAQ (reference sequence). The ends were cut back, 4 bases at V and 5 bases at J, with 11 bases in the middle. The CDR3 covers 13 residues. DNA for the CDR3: TGTGCCAGCAGCTCGAAGGCAGGGACTGAAGCTTTCTTT. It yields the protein CASSSKAGTEAFF.

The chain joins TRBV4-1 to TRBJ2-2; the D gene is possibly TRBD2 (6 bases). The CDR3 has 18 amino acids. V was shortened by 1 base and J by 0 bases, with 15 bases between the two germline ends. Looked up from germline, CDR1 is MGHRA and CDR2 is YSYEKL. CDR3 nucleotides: TGCGCCAGCAGCCAAGGGATTTTGGGGGGACCGAACACCGGGGAGCTGTTTTTT. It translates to CASSQGILGGPNTGELFF.

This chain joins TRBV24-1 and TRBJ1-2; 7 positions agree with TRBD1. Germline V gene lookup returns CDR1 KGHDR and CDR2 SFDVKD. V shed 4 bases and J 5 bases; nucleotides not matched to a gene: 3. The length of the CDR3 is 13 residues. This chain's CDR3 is CATSDPTGYGYTF. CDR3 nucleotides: TGTGCCACCAGTGACCCGACAGGGTATGGCTACACCTTC.

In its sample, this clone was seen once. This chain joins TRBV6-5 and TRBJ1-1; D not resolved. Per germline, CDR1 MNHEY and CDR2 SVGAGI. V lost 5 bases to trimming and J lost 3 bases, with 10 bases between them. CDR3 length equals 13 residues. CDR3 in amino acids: CASSLLRDTEAFF. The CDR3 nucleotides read TGTGCCAGCAGTCTCCTGAGGGACACTGAAGCTTTCTTT.

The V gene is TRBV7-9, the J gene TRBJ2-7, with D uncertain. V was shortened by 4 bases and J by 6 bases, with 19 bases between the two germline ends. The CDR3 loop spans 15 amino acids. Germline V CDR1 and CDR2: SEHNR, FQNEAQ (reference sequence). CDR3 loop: CASSYQVTRLPEQYF. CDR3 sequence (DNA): TGTGCCAGCAGCTACCAGGTTACACGGCTCCCCGAGCAGTACTTC. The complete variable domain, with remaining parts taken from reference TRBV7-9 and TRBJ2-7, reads DTGVSQNPRHKITKRGQNVTFRCDPISEHNRLYWYRQTLGQGPEFLTYFQNEAQLEKSRLLSDRFSAERPKGSFSTLEIQRTEQGDSAMYLCASSYQVTRLPEQYFGPGTRLTVT.

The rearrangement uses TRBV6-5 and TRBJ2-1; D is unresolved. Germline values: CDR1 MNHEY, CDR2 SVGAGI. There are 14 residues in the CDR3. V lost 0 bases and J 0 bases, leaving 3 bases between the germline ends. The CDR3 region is CASSYSSSYNEQFF. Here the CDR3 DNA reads TGTGCCAGCAGTTACTCTAGCTCCTACAATGAGCAGTTCTTC.

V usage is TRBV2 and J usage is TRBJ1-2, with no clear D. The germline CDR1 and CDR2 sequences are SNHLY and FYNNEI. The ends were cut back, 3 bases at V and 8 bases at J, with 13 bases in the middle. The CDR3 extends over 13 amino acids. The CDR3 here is CASSDSIFRGYTF. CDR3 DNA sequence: TGTGCCAGCAGTGATTCCATCTTCCGGGGCTACACCTTC.

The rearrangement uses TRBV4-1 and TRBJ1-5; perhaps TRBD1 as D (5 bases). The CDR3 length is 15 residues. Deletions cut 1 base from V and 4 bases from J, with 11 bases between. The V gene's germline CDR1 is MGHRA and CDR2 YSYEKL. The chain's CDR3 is CASSQVGAGNQPQHF. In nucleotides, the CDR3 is TGCGCCAGCAGCCAAGTAGGGGCTGGGAATCAGCCCCAGCATTTT.

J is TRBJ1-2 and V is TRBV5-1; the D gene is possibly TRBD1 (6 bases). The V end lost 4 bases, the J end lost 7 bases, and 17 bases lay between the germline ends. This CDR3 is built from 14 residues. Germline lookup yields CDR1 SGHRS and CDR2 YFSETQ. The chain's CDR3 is CASSPDTGLRGYTF. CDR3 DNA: TGCGCCAGCAGCCCGGATACAGGGTTACGTGGCTACACCTTC.

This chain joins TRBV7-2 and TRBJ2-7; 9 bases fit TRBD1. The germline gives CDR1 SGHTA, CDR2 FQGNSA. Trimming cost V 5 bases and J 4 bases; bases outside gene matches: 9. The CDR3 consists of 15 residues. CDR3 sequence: CASSITGTGRYEQYF. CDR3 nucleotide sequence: TGTGCCAGCAGCATTACCGGGACAGGGAGATACGAGCAGTACTTC.

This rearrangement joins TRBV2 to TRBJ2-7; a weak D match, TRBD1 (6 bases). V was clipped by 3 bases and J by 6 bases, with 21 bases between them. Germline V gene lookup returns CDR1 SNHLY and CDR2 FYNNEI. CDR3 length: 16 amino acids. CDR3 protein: CASSDMSARGGVEQYF. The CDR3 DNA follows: TGTGCCAGCAGTGATATGTCCGCCAGGGGTGGGGTCGAGCAGTACTTC. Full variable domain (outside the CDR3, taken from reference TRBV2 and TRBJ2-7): EPEVTQTPSHQVTQMGQEVILRCVPISNHLYFYWYRQILGQKVEFLVSFYNNEISEKSEIFDDQFSVERPDGSNFTLKIRSTKLEDSAMYFCASSDMSARGGVEQYFGPGTRLTVT.

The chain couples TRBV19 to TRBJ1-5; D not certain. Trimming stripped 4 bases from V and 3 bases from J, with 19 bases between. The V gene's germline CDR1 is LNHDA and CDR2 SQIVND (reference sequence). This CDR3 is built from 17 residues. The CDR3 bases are TGTGCCAGTAGTAAGAGGCGGGGATTAGGTAACAATCAGCCCCAGCATTTT. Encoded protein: CASSKRRGLGNNQPQHF.

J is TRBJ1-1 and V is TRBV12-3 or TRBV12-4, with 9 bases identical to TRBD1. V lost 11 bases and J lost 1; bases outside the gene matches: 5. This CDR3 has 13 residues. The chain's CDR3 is CAGRQGGNTEAFF. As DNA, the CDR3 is TGTGCCGGAAGACAGGGGGGGAACACTGAAGCTTTCTTT.

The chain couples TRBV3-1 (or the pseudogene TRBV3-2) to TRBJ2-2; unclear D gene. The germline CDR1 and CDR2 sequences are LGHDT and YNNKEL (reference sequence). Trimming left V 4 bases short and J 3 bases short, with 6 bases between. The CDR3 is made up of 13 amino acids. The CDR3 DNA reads TGTGCCAGCAGCCGCTTAGACACCGGGGAGCTGTTTTTT. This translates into CASSRLDTGELFF.